The 22 T cell receptor beta chains reported below all come from one sample, sequenced in a study of graft-versus-host responses after intestinal transplantation. Produced via immunoSEQ multiplex PCR; TCRdb's table is partial and in-frame only. The sample includes roughly 70,000 clones, approximately 92% of them seen just once. The sequencing here drew on bone marrow, taken approximately 740 days after intestinal transplantation. The source of these receptors is a human patient who received an intestinal transplant, so some T cells may come from the graft donor.

The rearrangement links TRBV6-6 to TRBJ2-7; a possible D gene is TRBD1 (5 bases). CDR3 length: 12 residues. Trimming left V 5 bases short and J 8 bases short, with 13 bases between. Germline V CDR1 and CDR2: MNHNY, SVGAGI (reference sequence). This CDR3 is CASSPTGQKQYF. DNA for the CDR3: TGTGCCAGCAGTCCCACCGGACAAAAGCAGTACTTC.

The V and J genes are TRBV2 and TRBJ1-1; 8 bases are shared with TRBD1. This CDR3 region has 13 residues. The trim removed 7 bases at V and 7 bases at J, leaving 8 bases unmatched. CDR1 SNHLY and CDR2 FYNNEI come from the germline V gene. CDR3 nucleotides: TGTGCCAGCATGTGGACAGGGATTGATGAAGCTTTCTTT. The encoded protein is CASMWTGIDEAFF.

This chain joins TRBV5-1 and TRBJ2-2; D might be TRBD1 or TRBD2, each matching 5 bases. The germline CDR1 and CDR2 sequences are SGHRS and YFSETQ. V lost 0 bases, J lost 3 bases, and 15 bases lay in between. The CDR3 covers 17 residues. CDR3 in amino acids: CASSLGTGRSYTGELFF. For the CDR3, the DNA is TGCGCCAGCAGCTTGGGGACGGGGCGGAGTTACACCGGGGAGCTGTTTTTT.

The chain carries TRBV5-1 and TRBJ2-1; TRBD2 matches 13 bases. Germline V gene sequence: CDR1 SGHRS, CDR2 YFSETQ. J lost 9 bases, V lost 6 bases, and 12 bases had no gene match. The CDR3 sequence is 16 residues long. CDR3 sequence: CASTVLPGLAGSEQFF. The CDR3 bases are TGCGCCAGCACGGTTCTCCCGGGACTAGCGGGGTCTGAGCAGTTCTTC. The complete variable domain, with remaining parts taken from reference TRBV5-1 and TRBJ2-1, reads KAGVTQTPRYLIKTRGQQVTLSCSPISGHRSVSWYQQTPGQGLQFLFEYFSETQRNKGNFPGRFSGRQFSNSRSEMNVSTLELGDSALYLCASTVLPGLAGSEQFFGPGTRLTVL.

The chain combines TRBV9 with TRBJ2-3, with TRBD2 identical over 9 bases. Germline V gene lookup returns CDR1 SGDLS and CDR2 YYNGEE. Trimming cost V 4 bases and J 7 bases; bases outside gene matches: 7. There are 14 residues in the CDR3. The CDR3: CASSLGTSPHTQYF. The CDR3 DNA is TGTGCCAGCAGCCTCGGGACTAGCCCCCATACGCAGTATTTT.

The chain employs TRBV10-1 and TRBJ2-1; 7 nucleotides line up with TRBD1. The CDR3 runs to 15 residues. V was pared by 2 bases and J by 10 bases, with 11 bases of the junction left unmatched. Germline V gene data show CDR1 as WNHNN and CDR2 as SYGVQD (reference sequence). The CDR3 DNA reads TGCGCCAGCAGTGAGGGTCGACAGGGCGGTAGAGAGCAGTTCTTC. It encodes CASSEGRQGGREQFF.

The chain recombines TRBV4-2 with TRBJ2-7; 7 bases line up with TRBD2. CDR1 and CDR2 (germline): LGHNA, YNFKEQ. This CDR3 contains 15 residues. The trim removed 0 bases at V and 3 bases at J, leaving 5 bases unmatched. The CDR3 coding sequence is TGTGCCAGCAGCCAAGAAGCGGGAACCTTCTACGAGCAGTACTTC. Protein sequence: CASSQEAGTFYEQYF.

The chain recombines TRBV27 with TRBJ1-5; TRBD1 aligns across 8 bases. Germline V gene data show CDR1 as MNHEY and CDR2 as SMNVEV (reference sequence). V shed 5 bases, J shed 4 bases, and the junction held 4 bases outside the gene matches. The CDR3 has 14 amino acids. CDR3 nucleotide sequence: TGTGCCAGCAGTCCACAGGGGGGAAATCAGCCCCAGCATTTT. Protein sequence: CASSPQGGNQPQHF.

The V and J genes are TRBV18 and TRBJ1-3; possible D gene TRBD1, 5 bases. CDR1 and CDR2 from the germline V gene are KGHSH and LQKENI. The CDR3 extends over 15 amino acids. Trimming removed 6 bases at V and 0 bases at J, with 12 bases between. CDR3 loop: CASSRDVPSGNTIYF. The CDR3 nucleotides read TGTGCCAGCTCCCGGGACGTTCCCTCTGGAAACACCATATATTTT.

CDR3 DNA sequence: TGTGCCAGCAGTGAAAGGGGGATACAGACAGTTAGCAATCAGCCCCAGCATTTT. Translation: CASSERGIQTVSNQPQHF. The rearrangement uses TRBV6-1 and TRBJ1-5, with a possible D match to TRBD1 (6 bases). V lost 2 bases and J 0 bases, leaving 17 bases between the germline ends. The germline gives CDR1 MNHNS, CDR2 SASEGT. The CDR3 spans 18 residues.

This clone was seen a single time. The chain joins TRBV5-3 to TRBJ2-5; 7 bases are shared with TRBD2. TRBV5-3 is labeled an ORF, and its function is uncertain. V lost 4 bases, J lost 6 bases, and 9 bases stayed unmatched. This CDR3 is 14 amino acids long. The CDR3 bases are TGTGCCAGAAGCAGGCGACTAGCAGGAAAGACCCAGTACTTC. It is translated as CARSRRLAGKTQYF.

J is TRBJ2-7 and V is TRBV27; D gene ambiguous. The V gene's germline CDR1 is MNHEY and CDR2 SMNVEV (reference sequence). Trimming cost V 3 bases and J 3 bases, with 12 bases left between them. The CDR3 contains 14 residues. Here the CDR3 reads CASSFQEKYYEQYF. CDR3 bases: TGTGCCAGCAGTTTCCAGGAGAAATACTACGAGCAGTACTTC.

The gene calls are TRBV9 and TRBJ2-5; D might be TRBD2 (6 bases). The CDR3 runs 14 residues. Germline lookup yields CDR1 SGDLS and CDR2 YYNGEE. Between the trimmed V and J ends, which lost 3 bases and 3 bases, there was a span of 12 bases. CDR3 nucleotide sequence: TGTGCCAGCAGCGAACCGGGACTTGAAGAGACCCAGTACTTC. It is translated as CASSEPGLEETQYF.

The chain employs TRBV7-2 and TRBJ2-2; D unclear. V lost 5 bases to trimming and J lost 1 base, with 5 bases between them. The length of the CDR3 is 13 residues. Per the germline V gene, CDR1 is SGHTA and CDR2 is FQGNSA. DNA for the CDR3: TGTGCCAGCAGCGTCCGGAACACCGGGGAGCTGTTTTTT. Its protein product is CASSVRNTGELFF.

The chain carries TRBV5-1 and TRBJ2-2; 10 bases agree with TRBD2. V trimming: 2 bases; J trimming: 3 bases; junction bases outside the gene matches: 4. The germline gives CDR1 SGHRS, CDR2 YFSETQ. CDR3 length: 16 residues. The CDR3 bases are TGCGCCAGCAGCTTTAGGACTAGCGGAGACACCGGGGAGCTGTTTTTT. Its translation: CASSFRTSGDTGELFF.

This clone was recorded only once. In nucleotides, the CDR3 is TGCGCCAGCAGTCAAGGCGTCTACGAGCAGTACTTC. Amino acids: CASSQGVYEQYF. This chain joins TRBV10-2 and TRBJ2-7; D not resolved. Looked up from germline, CDR1 is WSHSY and CDR2 is SAAADI. V was cut by 5 bases and J by 3 bases, with 8 bases left in between. The CDR3 consists of 12 residues.

In DNA, the CDR3 is TGTGCCAGCAGTCGAACAGGGGGGGGCACTGAAGCTTTCTTT. It encodes CASSRTGGGTEAFF. The rearrangement joins TRBV27 to TRBJ1-1; TRBD1 aligns across 8 bases. CDR1 MNHEY and CDR2 SMNVEV come from the germline V gene (reference sequence). The CDR3 covers 14 residues. The V gene end was trimmed by 5 bases and the J gene end by 4 bases; junction bases not matched to a gene: 6.

The chain employs TRBV5-1 and TRBJ1-6; possibly TRBD1 for D (5 bases). The CDR3 is 14 residues long. Trimming removed 3 bases at V and 10 bases at J, with 14 bases between. The germline CDR1 and CDR2 sequences are SGHRS and YFSETQ. The CDR3 reads CASSSGPQGSPLHF. In nucleotides, the CDR3 is TGCGCCAGCAGCTCGGGACCCCAGGGCTCACCCCTCCACTTT.

This chain joins TRBV5-5 and TRBJ1-2; D not certain. This CDR3 has 14 residues. Trimming removed 2 bases at V and 8 bases at J, with 16 bases between. Germline V lookup: CDR1 SGHKS, CDR2 YYEKEE (reference sequence). The CDR3 nucleotides are TGTGCCAGCAGCTTTGGGTCGGTAGGTGGGGGCTACACCTTC. Protein product: CASSFGSVGGGYTF. The variable domain in full, completed from reference TRBV5-5 and TRBJ1-2, reads DAGVTQSPTHLIKTRGQQVTLRCSPISGHKSVSWYQQVLGQGPQFIFQYYEKEERGRGNFPDRFSARQFPNYSSELNVNALLLGDSALYLCASSFGSVGGGYTFGSGTRLTVV.

The rearrangement joins TRBV28 to TRBJ2-2; D is unresolved. The CDR3 extends over 15 amino acids. Germline V lookup: CDR1 MDHEN, CDR2 SYDVKM. With 5 bases removed from V and 4 bases from J, the gap between germline ends came to 14 bases. The DNA of the CDR3 is TGTGCCAGCAGTCTAACCCCGCGGAGCACCGGGGAGCTGTTTTTT. Translated, it gives CASSLTPRSTGELFF.

This sequence joins TRBV5-4 and TRBJ2-1; 9 bases map to TRBD2. V was clipped by 0 bases and J by 6 bases; unmatched bases: 7. This CDR3 spans 16 amino acids. Germline V lookup: CDR1 SGHNT, CDR2 YYREEE (reference sequence). CDR3 DNA sequence: TGTGCCAGCAGCTTGGGGCCTGGCGGGGGGGCCAATGAGCAGTTCTTC. This translates into CASSLGPGGGANEQFF.

The chain has TRBV7-6 and TRBJ2-5; possible D gene TRBD1, 6 bases. The ends were cut back, 2 bases at V and 5 bases at J, with 12 bases in the middle. This CDR3 contains 14 residues. Germline lookup yields CDR1 SGHVS and CDR2 FNYEAQ. The CDR3 here is CASSLQGFRETQYF. The DNA of the CDR3 is TGTGCCAGCAGCTTACAGGGGTTTAGGGAGACCCAGTACTTC.